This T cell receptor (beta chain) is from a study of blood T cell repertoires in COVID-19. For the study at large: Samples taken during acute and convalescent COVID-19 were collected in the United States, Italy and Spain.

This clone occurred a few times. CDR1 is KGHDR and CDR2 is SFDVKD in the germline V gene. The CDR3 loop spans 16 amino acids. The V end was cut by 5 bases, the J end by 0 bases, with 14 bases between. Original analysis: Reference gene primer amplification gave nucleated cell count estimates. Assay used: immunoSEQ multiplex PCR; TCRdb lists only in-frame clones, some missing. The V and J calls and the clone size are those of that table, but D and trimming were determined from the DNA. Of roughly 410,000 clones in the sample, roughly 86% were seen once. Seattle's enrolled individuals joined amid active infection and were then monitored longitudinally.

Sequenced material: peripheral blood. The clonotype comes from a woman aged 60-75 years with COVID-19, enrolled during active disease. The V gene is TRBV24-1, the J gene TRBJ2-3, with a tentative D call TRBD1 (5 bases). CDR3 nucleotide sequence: TGTGCCACCAGTGTCTTGACAGCGTCTAGCACAGATACGCAGTATTTT. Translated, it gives CATSVLTASSTDTQYF.